This T cell receptor (beta chain) stems from a study of blood T cell repertoires in COVID-19. Overall study: Nucleic acid was either cDNA or gDNA, and it came from T cells, B-cell-depleted T cells, or PBMCs.

Original processing methods: Reference gene primers were amplified, and this amplification served to estimate nucleated cell counts. TCRdb keeps only in-frame clones here, not all; method: immunoSEQ multiplex PCR. The DNA was the basis for D and trimming; V, J and clone size are from that table. Of around 150,000 clones in the sample, 87% were seen once. V gave up 9 bases and J gave up 2 bases, with 16 bases separating them. Germline-derived CDR1 and CDR2 are MNHEY and SVGAGI. This CDR3 region has 14 residues. The clonotype comes from a woman aged 55 to 70 with active or convalescent COVID-19. This chain connects TRBV6-5 to TRBJ1-2; a possible D gene is TRBD1 (6 bases). The sample was peripheral blood. CDR3 region: CASRRQVVNYGYTF. Written as DNA, the CDR3 is TGTGCCAGTAGGCGACAGGTCGTAAACTATGGCTACACCTTC.